Below are 21 T cell receptor beta chains sequenced from a single sample in a study of blood T cell repertoires in COVID-19. The repertoire was sequenced with immunoSEQ multiplex PCR; TCRdb's copy has only in-frame clones and lacks some. The sample comprises 190,000 or so clones, 90% to 95% of which are singletons, and about 0.76% rests with the top ten. The sample comprised peripheral blood. The source of these receptors is a man between 25 and 39 years old with COVID-19, enrolled during active disease.

The J gene is TRBJ2-5, the V gene TRBV7-2, with 8 bases that match TRBD2. V lost 1 base and J lost 4; bases outside the gene matches: 8. CDR3 length: 16 amino acids. Per germline, CDR1 SGHTA and CDR2 FQGNSA. Here the CDR3 reads CASSLVGGGNGETQYF. Written as DNA, the CDR3 is TGTGCCAGCAGCTTAGTGGGCGGGGGGAACGGAGAGACCCAGTACTTC.

The chain joins TRBV2 to TRBJ2-1; D is perhaps TRBD2 (5 bases). V gave up 5 bases and J gave up 5 bases, with 13 bases separating them. The length of the CDR3 is 14 residues. Germline loops: CDR1 SNHLY, CDR2 FYNNEI. CDR3 loop: CASSRPRGDNEQFF. DNA for the CDR3: TGTGCCAGCAGTAGACCCCGGGGAGACAATGAGCAGTTCTTC.

The chain carries TRBV2 and TRBJ1-5; D is unresolved. Per germline, CDR1 SNHLY and CDR2 FYNNEI. The CDR3 runs 14 residues. The V end lost 4 bases, the J end lost 0 bases, and 7 bases lay between the germline ends. CDR3 sequence reads: CASSGQNSNQPQHF. The CDR3 DNA follows: TGTGCCAGCAGTGGCCAGAATAGCAATCAGCCCCAGCATTTT.

The CDR3 sequence is CASSRGTALNTEAFF. For the CDR3, the DNA is TGCGCCAGCAGCAGGGGGACAGCTCTAAACACTGAAGCTTTCTTT. The rearrangement joins TRBV5-1 to TRBJ1-1, with 7 bases fitting TRBD1. The length of the CDR3 is 15 residues. V trimming: 4 bases; J trimming: 2 bases; junction bases outside the gene matches: 8. The V gene's germline CDR1 is SGHRS and CDR2 YFSETQ.

The V and J genes are TRBV5-1 and TRBJ1-2; D call uncertain. This CDR3 is 14 amino acids long. Germline-derived CDR1 and CDR2 are SGHRS and YFSETQ. The V and J ends lost 5 bases and 3 bases respectively, with 14 bases between them. CDR3 bases: TGCGCCAGCAGTTTTAGTTTGAGCGACTATGGCTACACCTTC. This codes for CASSFSLSDYGYTF. The full variable domain, rest sourced from reference TRBV5-1 and TRBJ1-2, is KAGVTQTPRYLIKTRGQQVTLSCSPISGHRSVSWYQQTPGQGLQFLFEYFSETQRNKGNFPGRFSGRQFSNSRSEMNVSTLELGDSALYLCASSFSLSDYGYTFGSGTRLTVV.

The J gene is TRBJ2-5, the V gene TRBV19; 8 nucleotides match TRBD2. The CDR3 runs 14 residues. Germline trimming cut 7 bases from V and 4 bases from J; bases unmatched to any gene: 8. In germline, CDR1 is LNHDA, CDR2 SQIVND (reference sequence). CDR3 amino acids: CASNPGGDAETQYF. CDR3 nucleotide sequence: TGTGCCAGTAATCCCGGGGGGGACGCAGAGACCCAGTACTTC.

J is TRBJ2-1 and V is TRBV6-1; 7 bases are a match to TRBD1. Germline V gene lookup returns CDR1 MNHNS and CDR2 SASEGT. V gave up 3 bases and J gave up 0 bases; unmatched junction bases: 14. This CDR3 comprises 19 residues. The CDR3 DNA reads TGTGCCAGCAGTGAGGATTCCGGGACAGTGAACCCCTCCTACAATGAGCAGTTCTTC. Translation gives CASSEDSGTVNPSYNEQFF.

The rearrangement joins TRBV4-1 to TRBJ1-2; D is unresolved. V lost 0 bases to trimming and J lost 8 bases, with 10 bases between them. This CDR3 has 13 residues. Germline V gene data show CDR1 as MGHRA and CDR2 as YSYEKL. CDR3 bases: TGCGCCAGCAGCCAAGATCAGGCGGGAGGCTACACCTTC. Encoded protein: CASSQDQAGGYTF.

The rearrangement uses TRBV6-5 and TRBJ2-5, with 9 bases aligning to TRBD1. Germline trimming cut 6 bases from V and 4 bases from J; bases unmatched to any gene: 6. From germline, CDR1 is MNHEY and CDR2 SVGAGI. This CDR3 region has 14 residues. CDR3 bases: TGTGCCAGCAGGAGACAGGGGGGGGGAGAGACCCAGTACTTC. Translated, it gives CASRRQGGGETQYF.

This clone was recorded only once. The chain joins TRBV27 to TRBJ1-3; a weak D match, TRBD1 (6 bases). V was shortened by 5 bases and J by 0 bases, with 11 bases between the two germline ends. This CDR3 is 15 amino acids long. The V gene's germline CDR1 is MNHEY and CDR2 SMNVEV (reference sequence). CDR3 sequence: CASSAQGSSGNTIYF. CDR3 DNA: TGTGCCAGCAGTGCACAGGGCAGCTCTGGAAACACCATATATTTT.

The CDR3 DNA follows: TGTGCCAGCAGTGAGTCCAGGGGGCTTAACACTGAAGCTTTCTTT. Protein: CASSESRGLNTEAFF. The V call is TRBV25-1, the J call TRBJ1-1; TRBD1 aligns across 8 bases. Per the germline V gene, CDR1 is MGHDK and CDR2 is SYGVNS. This CDR3 comprises 15 residues. Losses at the gene ends were 3 bases for V and 2 bases for J; bases not matched to a gene: 5.

The genes are TRBV2 and TRBJ2-1; TRBD1 matches 8 bases. Germline V lookup: CDR1 SNHLY, CDR2 FYNNEI. Trimming cost V 4 bases and J 3 bases; bases outside gene matches: 2. CDR3 length: 14 residues. The CDR3 region has the DNA TGTGCCAGCAGTGGACAGGGGAACTACAATGAGCAGTTCTTC. It specifies CASSGQGNYNEQFF.

In regard to this clone: The same CDR3 arises from other DNA sequences in this sample as well. This chain joins TRBV5-1 and TRBJ1-4; 7 bases align to TRBD1. The CDR3 has 14 amino acids. Germline assignment: CDR1 SGHRS and CDR2 YFSETQ. V dropped 0 bases and J dropped 7; count of bases not matched to a gene: 3. CDR3 DNA: TGCGCCAGCAGCTTGGGACAGGGCGGTGAAAAACTGTTTTTT. The encoded protein is CASSLGQGGEKLFF.

V gene TRBV7-3 combines with J gene TRBJ1-1; D gene ambiguous. The germline V gene encodes CDR1 SGHTA and CDR2 FQGTGA. Deletions cut 5 bases from V and 4 bases from J, with 11 bases between. The CDR3 totals 13 residues. The CDR3 sequence is CASSAQEATEAFF. CDR3 DNA sequence: TGTGCCAGCAGCGCCCAGGAAGCCACTGAAGCTTTCTTT. The complete variable domain, with remaining parts taken from reference TRBV7-3 and TRBJ1-1, reads GAGVSQTPSNKVTEKGKYVELRCDPISGHTALYWYRQSLGQGPEFLIYFQGTGAADDSGLPNDRFFAVRPEGSVSTLKIQRTERGDSAVYLCASSAQEATEAFFGQGTRLTVV.

The chain carries TRBV5-1 and TRBJ2-6; 10 nucleotides line up with TRBD2. Germline CDR1 reads SGHRS; CDR2 reads YFSETQ. CDR3 size: 22 residues. V lost 0 bases to trimming and J lost 1 base; unmatched junction nucleotides: 16. Here the CDR3 DNA reads TGCGCCAGCAGCTTGGCGAGCGGGGGGGCCCAACTAGGCCGTTCTGGGGCCAACGTCCTGACTTTC. As protein: CASSLASGGAQLGRSGANVLTF. Variable domain in full (rest from reference TRBV5-1 and TRBJ2-6): KAGVTQTPRYLIKTRGQQVTLSCSPISGHRSVSWYQQTPGQGLQFLFEYFSETQRNKGNFPGRFSGRQFSNSRSEMNVSTLELGDSALYLCASSLASGGAQLGRSGANVLTFGAGSRLTVL.

V gene TRBV29-1 combines with J gene TRBJ2-5; weak D call: TRBD1 (6 bases). Between the trimmed V and J ends, which lost 0 bases and 7 bases, there was a span of 18 bases. Per the germline V gene, CDR1 is SQVTM and CDR2 is ANQGSEA. CDR3 length: 15 amino acids. Here the CDR3 reads CSVEERTGLSGTQYF. The CDR3 DNA reads TGCAGCGTTGAAGAACGCACAGGGCTGAGTGGGACCCAGTACTTC.

The rearrangement uses TRBV13 and TRBJ2-4; D is unresolved. From germline, CDR1 is PRHDT and CDR2 FYEKMQ (reference sequence). The CDR3 spans 11 residues. The V gene lost 5 bases and the J gene lost 8 bases, with 7 bases spanning the gap. Written as DNA, the CDR3 is TGTGCCAGCAGCCGGCAGGACATTCAGTACTTC. It specifies CASSRQDIQYF.

The chain uses TRBV18 and TRBJ1-4; D is unresolved. V shed 2 bases and J shed 10 bases, with 8 bases lying between them. CDR3 length: 12 amino acids. Germline values: CDR1 KGHSH, CDR2 LQKENI. The CDR3 bases are TGTGCCAGCTCACCATCCGCGGGAAAACTGTTTTTT. Translation gives CASSPSAGKLFF.

J is TRBJ2-2 and V is TRBV6-2 or TRBV6-3, with D hard to call. Germline lookup yields CDR1 MNHEY and CDR2 SVGEGT. The V and J ends lost 4 bases and 1 base respectively, with 10 bases between them. The CDR3 spans 15 residues. Written as DNA, the CDR3 is TGTGCCAGCAGTTTCGTGGCGGTGAACACCGGGGAGCTGTTTTTT. Translating gives CASSFVAVNTGELFF.

The chain is built from TRBV5-1 and TRBJ1-6, with D possibly matching TRBD1 (5 bases). Germline loops: CDR1 SGHRS, CDR2 YFSETQ. The CDR3 runs to 15 residues. The ends were cut back, 4 bases at V and 3 bases at J, with 11 bases in the middle. CDR3 loop: CASSELRGYNSPLHF. In nucleotides, the CDR3 is TGCGCCAGCAGCGAACTAAGGGGCTATAATTCACCCCTCCACTTT.

The chain recombines TRBV6-5 with TRBJ1-5; TRBD1 matches 10 bases. Germline V gene sequence: CDR1 MNHEY, CDR2 SVGAGI. The V and J ends lost 7 bases and 5 bases, in that order; junction bases with no gene match: 2. CDR3 length equals 13 residues. CDR3 region: CASTGTGDQPQHF. The CDR3 nucleotides are TGTGCCAGCACCGGGACAGGGGATCAGCCCCAGCATTTT.